The clone carrying this T cell receptor beta chain was seen a few times. The antigen is unknown. Profiled with immunoSEQ multiplex PCR; TCRdb holds only in-frame clones, not every one. The sample yields 60,000 to 85,000 clones, around 87% seen once. The sample belongs to a study of OX40 agonist ivuxolimab in advanced cancers. Study background: The patients got ivuxolimab, which is an agonistic anti-OX40 (CD134) antibody. The study, taken as a whole, reports: The study found that CD8+ T cells averaged more expanded clones than CD4+. Clones of CD4+ and CD8+ blood T cells grew by week 6 at doses of 0.1 to 3.0 mg/kg.

Deletions cut 0 bases from V and 3 bases from J, with 9 bases between. Germline CDR1 reads SEHNR; CDR2 reads FQNEAQ (reference sequence). This CDR3 has 14 amino acids. The input for sequencing was CD4+ or CD8+ T cells sorted from blood, taken in a trial of the OX40 agonist ivuxolimab. This TCR derives from an adult with an advanced solid tumor such as melanoma, head and neck, liver or kidney cancer. The V call is TRBV7-9, the J call TRBJ2-7; D remains unclear. The CDR3 nucleotides are TGTGCCAGCAGCTTAGCCGGGTATAGCTACGAGCAGTACTTC. It is translated as CASSLAGYSYEQYF.